These T cell receptor beta chains were read from a single sample in a study of OX40 agonist ivuxolimab in advanced cancers. TCRdb's table, derived via immunoSEQ multiplex PCR, lists solely in-frame clones and lacks some. Among tens of thousands of clones listed, 85% were seen once. The source was CD4+ or CD8+ T cells sorted from blood, collected in a trial of the OX40 agonist ivuxolimab. These receptor sequences come from an adult with an advanced solid tumor such as melanoma, head and neck, liver or kidney cancer. Each CDR3 is given with its conserved first and last residue. Fields, in order: V gene, clone size, CDR3 protein. Size is stated for part of the rows, as once, few or many counts, or as a class when the clone is expanded.

V gene: TRBV2; clone size: NA; CDR3 protein: CASIEREVGMDEQFF
V gene: TRBV6-1; clone size: NA; CDR3 protein: CASTTGDYGYTF
V gene: TRBV29-1; clone size: NA; CDR3 protein: CSVREYQETQYF
V gene: TRBV6-6; clone size: NA; CDR3 protein: CASSFPRGELFF
V gene: TRBV7-2; clone size: NA; CDR3 protein: CASSSLTWEQFF
V gene: TRBV15; clone size: NA; CDR3 protein: CATSRDRYLTEAFF
V gene: TRBV6-5; clone size: NA; CDR3 protein: CASSYNRGMNTEAFF
V gene: TRBV7-2; clone size: NA; CDR3 protein: CASSILGQGNYEQYF
V gene: TRBV2; clone size: once; CDR3 protein: CAYGRTVREQYF
V gene: TRBV5-1; clone size: NA; CDR3 protein: CASSSSGASFSTDTQYF
V gene: TRBV28; clone size: NA; CDR3 protein: CASSLSLAGATYNEQFF
V gene: TRBV28; clone size: NA; CDR3 protein: CASSPATRELFF
V gene: TRBV29-1; clone size: NA; CDR3 protein: CSVLSGRSAYEQYF
V gene: TRBV29-1; clone size: few; CDR3 protein: CSVEDPTKHPDTQYF
V gene: TRBV4-2; clone size: NA; CDR3 protein: CASSYGLAGVTAYEQYF
V gene: TRBV30; clone size: NA; CDR3 protein: CAWSGPRTEGYEQYF
V gene: TRBV30; clone size: NA; CDR3 protein: CAWSVGTGGAGGYTF
V gene: TRBV30; clone size: NA; CDR3 protein: CAWSVGTGSNQPQHF
V gene: TRBV4-2; clone size: NA; CDR3 protein: CASSQGGGGYGYTF
V gene: TRBV7-8; clone size: once; CDR3 protein: CASSLFSGSNTEAFF
V gene: TRBV11-1; clone size: NA; CDR3 protein: CASRDRTRDNVLTF
V gene: TRBV7-9; clone size: NA; CDR3 protein: CASSLMGGPYEQYF
V gene: TRBV5-6; clone size: NA; CDR3 protein: CASSLKGVEETQYF
V gene: TRBV5-1; clone size: NA; CDR3 protein: CASSLEPGLAGEQYF
V gene: TRBV2; clone size: NA; CDR3 protein: CASLRIAANTEAFF